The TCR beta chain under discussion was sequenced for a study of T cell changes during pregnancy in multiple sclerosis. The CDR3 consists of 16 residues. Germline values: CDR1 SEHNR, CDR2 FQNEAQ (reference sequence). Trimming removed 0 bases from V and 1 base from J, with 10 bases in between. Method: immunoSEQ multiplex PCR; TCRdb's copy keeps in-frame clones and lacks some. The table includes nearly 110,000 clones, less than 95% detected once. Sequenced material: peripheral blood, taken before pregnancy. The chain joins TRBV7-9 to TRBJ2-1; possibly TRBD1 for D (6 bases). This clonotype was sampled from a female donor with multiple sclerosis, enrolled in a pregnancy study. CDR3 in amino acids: CASSLATGWSYNEQFF. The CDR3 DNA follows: TGTGCCAGCAGCTTAGCTACAGGGTGGTCCTACAATGAGCAGTTCTTC.